The sequence of this T cell receptor beta chain was determined in a study of CD8 T cells in Susac syndrome. Random hexamers were used to reverse transcribe 0.5 to 1 ug of RNA. Multiplex PCR with immunoSEQ amplified the TCR beta CDR3 across 54 Vbeta and 13 Jbeta. TCRdb re-called the immunoSEQ multiplex PCR reads with MiXCR, one entry per CDR3 protein. There are about 180,000 distinct CDR3 sequences in the sample; roughly 94% occur only once, and approximately 0.11% lies in the top ten. CD8+ and CD4+ blood T cells underwent TCR beta sequencing. Whole-study findings and limits: It was acknowledged by the study that relatively few individuals were included in its TCR sequencing and HLA analysis.

In the case of this clonotype: Its antigen is undetermined.

Trimming took 5 bases from V and 9 from J; bases not matched to a gene: 14. Germline V gene data show CDR1 as SEHNR and CDR2 as FQNEAQ (reference sequence). The CDR3 loop spans 16 amino acids. This receptor was taken from a human donor with Susac syndrome. Sequenced: CD4+ T cells from PBMCs. The J gene is TRBJ2-5, the V gene TRBV7-9; 11 nucleotides align to TRBD2. Here the CDR3 DNA reads TGTGCCAGCAGCCCCGGACTAGCGGGCCCCCTTTGGGCCCAGTACTTC. It specifies CASSPGLAGPLWAQYF.